Listed below are T cell receptor beta chains from one sample, sequenced in a study of cytomegalovirus exposure and HLA in healthy donors. Repertoires were generated with immunoSEQ multiplex PCR, while TCRdb's copy carries only in-frame clones and drops some. The sample contains under 200,000 clones, 75% to 90% of which appear only once. Sequenced input: PBMCs. The receptors derive from a woman between 18 and 29 years old in good health and CMV-seronegative. The conserved cysteine and the conserved F or W are not part of the CDR3 here.

v_call: TRBV29-1; j_call: TRBJ1-2; cdr3_aa: SVQRGIHGYT
v_call: TRBV18; j_call: TRBJ1-1; cdr3_aa: ASSRAWAPEAF
v_call: TRBV6-1; j_call: TRBJ1-5; cdr3_aa: ASSVNGAGGNQPQH
v_call: TRBV7-2; j_call: TRBJ2-5; cdr3_aa: ASSSEAGQETQY
v_call: TRBV19; j_call: TRBJ1-1; cdr3_aa: ASSYRGFEAF
v_call: TRBV7-9; j_call: TRBJ2-3; cdr3_aa: ASSGGTGRLGDTQY
v_call: TRBV7-2; j_call: TRBJ2-3; cdr3_aa: ASSLSRDTDTQY
v_call: TRBV27; j_call: TRBJ1-6; cdr3_aa: ASSLSGTDNSPLH
v_call: TRBV7-3; j_call: TRBJ1-1; cdr3_aa: ASSFTGLGNTEAF
v_call: TRBV7-3; j_call: TRBJ1-2; cdr3_aa: ASSSRAGDGYT
v_call: TRBV2; j_call: TRBJ2-7; cdr3_aa: ASKGDSYEQY
v_call: TRBV10-3; j_call: TRBJ1-1; cdr3_aa: AISASVNTEAF
v_call: TRBV7-9; j_call: TRBJ2-7; cdr3_aa: ASSFEVGEQY
v_call: TRBV15; j_call: TRBJ2-7; cdr3_aa: ATSRDHYEQY
v_call: TRBV6-5; j_call: TRBJ2-5; cdr3_aa: ASSYPGTGQETQY
v_call: TRBV6-5; j_call: TRBJ1-6; cdr3_aa: ASRGPGESPLH
v_call: TRBV5-4; j_call: TRBJ2-5; cdr3_aa: ASSGGSAVETQY
v_call: TRBV6-6; j_call: TRBJ2-5; cdr3_aa: ASSSRAQETQY
v_call: TRBV5-4; j_call: TRBJ1-2; cdr3_aa: ASSLEGGGGYT
v_call: TRBV14; j_call: TRBJ2-5; cdr3_aa: ASSPGLAGGLETQY
v_call: TRBV6-4; j_call: TRBJ2-1; cdr3_aa: ASSVEQGSYNEQF
v_call: TRBV6-5; j_call: TRBJ1-1; cdr3_aa: ASSYSWQANTEAF
v_call: TRBV18; j_call: TRBJ2-2; cdr3_aa: ASSPGAGATGELF
v_call: TRBV7-2; j_call: TRBJ2-3; cdr3_aa: ASSLEAGLDTQY
v_call: TRBV19; j_call: TRBJ1-2; cdr3_aa: ASSPRTGWIHGYT
v_call: TRBV14; j_call: TRBJ1-1; cdr3_aa: ASSPQTGYTAF
v_call: TRBV30; j_call: TRBJ1-4; cdr3_aa: AWSPPNRQGEKLF
v_call: TRBV27; j_call: TRBJ2-5; cdr3_aa: ASRKSSGGARETQY
v_call: TRBV5-6; j_call: TRBJ2-5; cdr3_aa: ASSLRETQY
v_call: TRBV4-3; j_call: TRBJ2-7; cdr3_aa: ASSQGTLDYEQY
v_call: TRBV9; j_call: TRBJ2-3; cdr3_aa: ASSVGPGGSSTDTQY
v_call: TRBV14; j_call: TRBJ1-2; cdr3_aa: ASSPRGGDYGYT
v_call: TRBV29-1; j_call: TRBJ1-3; cdr3_aa: SARLNSGNTIY
v_call: TRBV7-8; j_call: TRBJ1-2; cdr3_aa: ASSPIYRVGYGGYT
v_call: TRBV9; j_call: TRBJ2-5; cdr3_aa: ASSVGPSGSSQETQY
v_call: TRBV14; j_call: TRBJ1-2; cdr3_aa: ASSPQGLIYGYT
v_call: TRBV19; j_call: TRBJ2-7; cdr3_aa: ASGGFPGQGHYEQY
v_call: TRBV4-2; j_call: TRBJ2-1; cdr3_aa: ASRLAGASYNEQF
v_call: TRBV27; j_call: TRBJ1-1; cdr3_aa: ASMGRGGYTEAF
v_call: TRBV7-9; j_call: TRBJ1-1; cdr3_aa: ASSLKGASTEAF
v_call: TRBV5-1; j_call: TRBJ1-4; cdr3_aa: ASQGGENEKLF
v_call: TRBV5-4; j_call: TRBJ1-2; cdr3_aa: ASSLAAEIYGYT
v_call: TRBV30; j_call: TRBJ1-3; cdr3_aa: AWSDWRGTVSGNTIY
v_call: TRBV27; j_call: TRBJ1-3; cdr3_aa: ASSLGGVSGNTIY
v_call: TRBV6-5; j_call: TRBJ1-4; cdr3_aa: ASSQVATNEKLF
v_call: TRBV6-5; j_call: TRBJ2-5; cdr3_aa: ASSYSGGRLETQY
v_call: TRBV7-2; j_call: TRBJ1-1; cdr3_aa: ASSLVGGNTEAF
v_call: TRBV29-1; j_call: TRBJ2-7; cdr3_aa: SVVRGTGGYEQY
v_call: TRBV5-1; j_call: TRBJ2-1; cdr3_aa: ASSLIVEGNEQF
v_call: TRBV4-3; j_call: TRBJ1-4; cdr3_aa: ASSQPTGANEKLF
v_call: TRBV11-2; j_call: TRBJ1-2; cdr3_aa: ASSSPQHPDSRNGYT
v_call: TRBV27; j_call: TRBJ1-4; cdr3_aa: ASSLFGQGEKLF
v_call: TRBV7-2; j_call: TRBJ1-2; cdr3_aa: ASSPEGGGYT
v_call: TRBV19; j_call: TRBJ1-1; cdr3_aa: ASSIESGTGWGNTEAF
v_call: TRBV5-6; j_call: TRBJ2-1; cdr3_aa: ASSLTKGVEF
v_call: TRBV20-1; j_call: TRBJ1-2; cdr3_aa: SPGHGYT
v_call: TRBV27; j_call: TRBJ2-5; cdr3_aa: ASSFGLAGVETQY